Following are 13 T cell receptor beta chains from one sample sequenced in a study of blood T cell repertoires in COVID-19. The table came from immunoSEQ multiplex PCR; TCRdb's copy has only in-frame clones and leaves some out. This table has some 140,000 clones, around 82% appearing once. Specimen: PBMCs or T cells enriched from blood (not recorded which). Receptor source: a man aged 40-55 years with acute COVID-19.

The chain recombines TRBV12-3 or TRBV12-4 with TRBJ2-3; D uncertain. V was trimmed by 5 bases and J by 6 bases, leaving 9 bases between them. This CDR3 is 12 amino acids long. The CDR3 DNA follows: TGTGCCAGCAGTCCCGTCGCGGATACGCAGTATTTT. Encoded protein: CASSPVADTQYF.

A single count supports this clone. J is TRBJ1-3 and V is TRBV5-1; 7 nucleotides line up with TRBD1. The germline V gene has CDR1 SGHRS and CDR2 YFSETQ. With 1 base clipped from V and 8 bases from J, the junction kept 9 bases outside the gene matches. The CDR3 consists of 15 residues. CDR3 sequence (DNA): TGCGCCAGCAGCTTGACGACAGGGATGAGTCACACCATATATTTT. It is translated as CASSLTTGMSHTIYF.

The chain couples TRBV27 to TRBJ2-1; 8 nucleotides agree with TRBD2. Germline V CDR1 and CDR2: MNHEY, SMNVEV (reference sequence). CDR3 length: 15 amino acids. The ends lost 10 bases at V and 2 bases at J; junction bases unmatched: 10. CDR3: CATHTGGVAYNEQFF. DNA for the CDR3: TGTGCCACTCACACGGGGGGGGTCGCCTACAATGAGCAGTTCTTC.

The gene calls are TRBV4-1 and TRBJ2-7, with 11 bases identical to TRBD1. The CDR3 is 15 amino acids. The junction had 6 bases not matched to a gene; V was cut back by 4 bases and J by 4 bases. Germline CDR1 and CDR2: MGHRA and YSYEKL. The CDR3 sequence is CASSLRTGGAYEQYF. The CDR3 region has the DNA TGCGCCAGCAGCCTTAGGACAGGGGGCGCTTACGAGCAGTACTTC.

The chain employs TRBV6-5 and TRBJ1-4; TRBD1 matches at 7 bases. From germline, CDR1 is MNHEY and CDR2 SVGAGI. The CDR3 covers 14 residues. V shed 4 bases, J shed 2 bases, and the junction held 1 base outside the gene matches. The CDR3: CASSSTGTNEKLFF. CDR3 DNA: TGTGCCAGCAGTTCGACAGGGACTAATGAAAAACTGTTTTTT.

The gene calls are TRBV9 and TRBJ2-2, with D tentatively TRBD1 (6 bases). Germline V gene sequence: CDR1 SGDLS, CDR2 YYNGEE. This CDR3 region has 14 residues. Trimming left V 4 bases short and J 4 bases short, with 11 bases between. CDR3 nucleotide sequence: TGTGCCAGCAGCTTCGGACAGATCACCGGGGAGCTGTTTTTT. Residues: CASSFGQITGELFF.

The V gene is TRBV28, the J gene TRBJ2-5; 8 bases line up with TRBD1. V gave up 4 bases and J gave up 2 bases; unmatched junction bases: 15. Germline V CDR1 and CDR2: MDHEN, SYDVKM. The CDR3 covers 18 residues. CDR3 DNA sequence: TGTGCCAGCAGTTGGCCTGGGTCGTTACAGGGGGTACAAGAGACCCAGTACTTC. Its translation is CASSWPGSLQGVQETQYF.

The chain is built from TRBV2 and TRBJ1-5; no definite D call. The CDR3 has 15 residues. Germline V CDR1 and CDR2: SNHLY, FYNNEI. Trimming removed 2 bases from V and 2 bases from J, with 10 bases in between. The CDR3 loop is CASSEHLLGNQPQHF. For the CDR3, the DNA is TGTGCCAGCAGTGAACATCTCCTAGGCAATCAGCCCCAGCATTTT. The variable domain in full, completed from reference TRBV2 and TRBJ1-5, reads EPEVTQTPSHQVTQMGQEVILRCVPISNHLYFYWYRQILGQKVEFLVSFYNNEISEKSEIFDDQFSVERPDGSNFTLKIRSTKLEDSAMYFCASSEHLLGNQPQHFGDGTRLSIL.

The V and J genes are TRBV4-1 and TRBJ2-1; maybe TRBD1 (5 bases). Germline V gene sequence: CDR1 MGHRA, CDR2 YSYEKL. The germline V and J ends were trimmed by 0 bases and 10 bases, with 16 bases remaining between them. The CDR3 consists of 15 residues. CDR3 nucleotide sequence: TGCGCCAGCAGCCAAGATCCCACTGGCAGGACAGAGCAGTTCTTC. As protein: CASSQDPTGRTEQFF.

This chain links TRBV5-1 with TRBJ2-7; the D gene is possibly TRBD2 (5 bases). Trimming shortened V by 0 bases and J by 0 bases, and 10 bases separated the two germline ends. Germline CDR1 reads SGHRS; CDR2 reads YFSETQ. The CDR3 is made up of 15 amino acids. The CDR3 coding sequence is TGCGCCAGCAGCTTGGGTGGGAGTGGCTCCTACGAGCAGTACTTC. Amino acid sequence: CASSLGGSGSYEQYF.

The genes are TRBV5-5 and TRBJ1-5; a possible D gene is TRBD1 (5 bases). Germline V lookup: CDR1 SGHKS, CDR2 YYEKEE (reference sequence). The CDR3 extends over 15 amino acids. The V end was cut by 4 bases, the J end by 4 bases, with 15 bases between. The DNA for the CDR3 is TGTGCCAGCAGCCCTGCGATAGGGGTAAATCAGCCCCAGCATTTT. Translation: CASSPAIGVNQPQHF. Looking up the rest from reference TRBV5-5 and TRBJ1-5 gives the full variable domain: DAGVTQSPTHLIKTRGQQVTLRCSPISGHKSVSWYQQVLGQGPQFIFQYYEKEERGRGNFPDRFSARQFPNYSSELNVNALLLGDSALYLCASSPAIGVNQPQHFGDGTRLSIL.

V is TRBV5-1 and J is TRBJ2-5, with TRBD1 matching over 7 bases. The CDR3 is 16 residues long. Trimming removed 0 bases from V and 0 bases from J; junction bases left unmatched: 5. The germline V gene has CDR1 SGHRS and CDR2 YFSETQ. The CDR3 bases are TGCGCCAGCAGCTTGGTAACAGGGGAATACCAAGAGACCCAGTACTTC. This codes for CASSLVTGEYQETQYF.

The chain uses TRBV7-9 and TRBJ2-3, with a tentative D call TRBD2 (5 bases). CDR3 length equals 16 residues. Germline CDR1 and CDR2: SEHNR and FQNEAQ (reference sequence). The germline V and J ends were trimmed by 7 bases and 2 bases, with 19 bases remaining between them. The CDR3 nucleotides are TGTGCCAGCACCAGAAGGGTCGGGGTGTCCACAGATACGCAGTATTTT. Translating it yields CASTRRVGVSTDTQYF.